These 9 T cell receptor beta chains share one sample of origin, sequenced in a study of blood T cell repertoires in COVID-19. Some clones are missing from TCRdb's copy, which holds only in-frame ones; the method was immunoSEQ multiplex PCR. The sample lists around 110,000 clones; 90% were seen once. Sequenced input: peripheral blood. The origin of the receptors is a human donor with active COVID-19. The donor label of this sample is uncertain.

This chain joins TRBV18 and TRBJ2-1, with D unclear. The CDR3 has 15 residues. Germline V gene data show CDR1 as KGHSH and CDR2 as LQKENI. Trimming removed 1 base from V and 1 base from J, with 8 bases in between. The CDR3, as DNA: TGTGCCAGCTCACCACGGGCAGATTCCTACAATGAGCAGTTCTTC. Protein sequence: CASSPRADSYNEQFF.

The chain is built from TRBV13 and TRBJ2-3, with 9 nucleotides matching TRBD2. CDR3 length equals 16 residues. Germline V gene data show CDR1 as PRHDT and CDR2 as FYEKMQ (reference sequence). V was clipped by 5 bases and J by 1 base; unmatched bases: 7. CDR3 in DNA: TGTGCCAGCAGCGCCAGGAGCGGGGGGCGCACAGATACGCAGTATTTT. This translates into CASSARSGGRTDTQYF.

V is TRBV7-6 and J is TRBJ2-1; 7 bases match TRBD2. The CDR3 spans 15 residues. V gave up 1 base and J gave up 9 bases; unmatched junction bases: 9. Germline V gene lookup returns CDR1 SGHVS and CDR2 FNYEAQ. The CDR3 loop is CASSLVSGAGVEQFF. CDR3 nucleotide sequence: TGTGCCAGCAGCTTAGTGAGCGGGGCTGGGGTTGAGCAGTTCTTC.

The chain links TRBV5-1 to TRBJ2-5; D might be TRBD1 (5 bases). Germline CDR1 and CDR2: SGHRS and YFSETQ. V dropped 2 bases and J dropped 2 bases, with 10 bases sitting between them. The CDR3 sequence is 14 residues long. CDR3 residues: CASSFVTGQETQYF. CDR3 coding DNA: TGCGCCAGCAGCTTTGTTACAGGACAAGAGACCCAGTACTTC.

The chain employs TRBV19 and TRBJ1-1; D perhaps matches TRBD1 (5 bases). CDR3 size: 17 residues. The V end lost 3 bases, the J end lost 0 bases, and 17 bases lay between the germline ends. The germline V gene has CDR1 LNHDA and CDR2 SQIVND (reference sequence). CDR3 protein: CASSIGGGRALNTEAFF. In DNA, the CDR3 is TGTGCCAGTAGTATTGGGGGTGGGAGGGCATTGAACACTGAAGCTTTCTTT. The variable domain in full, with the rest retrieved from reference TRBV19 and TRBJ1-1, is DGGITQSPKYLFRKEGQNVTLSCEQNLNHDAMYWYRQDPGQGLRLIYYSQIVNDFQKGDIAEGYSVSREKKESFPLTVTSAQKNPTAFYLCASSIGGGRALNTEAFFGQGTRLTVV.

The chain combines TRBV7-9 with TRBJ2-2, with D possibly being TRBD2 (5 bases). Trimming removed 1 base at V and 4 bases at J, with 19 bases between. In germline, CDR1 is SEHNR, CDR2 FQNEAQ (reference sequence). The CDR3 is 18 residues long. CDR3 nucleotide sequence: TGTGCCAGCAGCTTAGTATTGGGTTCTCGTCGGGGCACCGGGGAGCTGTTTTTT. Amino acids: CASSLVLGSRRGTGELFF. Full variable domain (rest looked up from reference TRBV7-9 and TRBJ2-2): DTGVSQNPRHKITKRGQNVTFRCDPISEHNRLYWYRQTLGQGPEFLTYFQNEAQLEKSRLLSDRFSAERPKGSFSTLEIQRTEQGDSAMYLCASSLVLGSRRGTGELFFGEGSRLTVL.

The chain is built from TRBV5-1 and TRBJ1-2, with a weak D call TRBD1 (6 bases). Germline values: CDR1 SGHRS, CDR2 YFSETQ. V lost 7 bases to trimming and J lost 4 bases, with 17 bases between them. The CDR3 sequence is 14 residues long. The CDR3 reads CASSPWGPLYGYTF. For the CDR3, the DNA is TGCGCCAGCTCCCCCTGGGGGCCCCTCTATGGCTACACCTTC.

This chain connects TRBV7-2 to TRBJ1-3, with D unresolved. CDR1 and CDR2 (germline): SGHTA, FQGNSA. Trimming took 3 bases from V and 0 from J, leaving 9 bases between them. This CDR3 contains 15 residues. The CDR3 bases are TGTGCCAGCAGCTTCCCCACTGGCTCTGGAAACACCATATATTTT. It specifies CASSFPTGSGNTIYF.

The chain uses TRBV9 and TRBJ1-4, with 12 nucleotides matching TRBD1. V trimming: 3 bases; J trimming: 7 bases; junction bases outside the gene matches: 10. CDR3 length: 17 amino acids. Germline V gene lookup returns CDR1 SGDLS and CDR2 YYNGEE. The CDR3 spells CASSALGTGGAGEKLFF. CDR3 bases: TGTGCCAGCAGCGCCTTAGGGACAGGGGGCGCAGGTGAAAAACTGTTTTTT. The variable domain in full, completed from reference TRBV9 and TRBJ1-4, reads DSGVTQTPKHLITATGQRVTLRCSPRSGDLSVYWYQQSLDQGLQFLIQYYNGEERAKGNILERFSAQQFPDLHSELNLSSLELGDSALYFCASSALGTGGAGEKLFFGSGTQLSVL.